The sequence of this T cell receptor (beta chain) was determined in a study of T cell repertoires in cytomegalovirus infection. A single record per CDR3 protein comes from TCRdb applying MiXCR to the reads. The sample holds fewer than 550,000 distinct CDR3 sequences, 26% seen once. Germline CDR1 reads LNHDA; CDR2 reads SQIVND (reference sequence). The CDR3 covers 15 residues. V was pared by 6 bases and J by 3 bases, with 17 bases between. The rearrangement joins TRBV19 to TRBJ1-2, with D possibly matching TRBD1 (6 bases). The sequenced material came from PBMCs. This receptor was taken from a human donor in good health (CMV status not recorded). Some clones in this sample may be carry-over from other donors' samples. The CDR3 is CASRAWRSGDYGYTF. The CDR3 region has the DNA TGTGCCAGTAGGGCGTGGCGGTCAGGGGACTATGGCTACACCTTC.